This entry lists 5 T cell receptor beta chains sequenced from one sample in a study of siplizumab effects on memory and regulatory T cells. Some clones are missing from TCRdb's copy, which holds only in-frame ones; the method was immunoSEQ multiplex PCR. The profile shows about 110,000 clones, roughly 92% of them singletons. Input material: CD4+ T cells sorted from blood. These receptors came from a human donor in good health.

J is TRBJ2-1 and V is TRBV10-3; possible D gene TRBD1, 6 bases. Germline V gives CDR1 ENHRY, CDR2 SYGVKD. The CDR3 consists of 14 residues. Trimming removed 8 bases at V and 5 bases at J, with 16 bases between. DNA for the CDR3: TGTGCCATCCGATCCCCTCCAGGGGACAATGAGCAGTTCTTC. The encoded protein is CAIRSPPGDNEQFF.

The V call is TRBV7-2, the J call TRBJ2-5, with TRBD2 matching over 10 bases. The trim removed 5 bases at V and 9 bases at J, leaving 12 bases unmatched. The V gene's germline CDR1 is SGHTA and CDR2 FQGNSA. The CDR3 runs to 15 residues. The DNA for the CDR3 is TGTGCCAGCAGCGAACGTCCTAGCGGGAGTGCGCCCCAGTACTTC. This gives the protein CASSERPSGSAPQYF.

The count of this clone is one. The chain carries TRBV7-9 and TRBJ1-2, with D unclear. Trimming took off 3 bases at V and 0 bases at J, with 5 bases between the two ends. The germline CDR1 and CDR2 sequences are SEHNR and FQNEAQ (reference sequence). The CDR3 is 13 amino acids. In nucleotides, the CDR3 is TGTGCCAGCAGCTTTTCCGCTAACTATGGCTACACCTTC. As protein: CASSFSANYGYTF.

The chain has TRBV7-9 and TRBJ1-1, with D perhaps TRBD1 (6 bases). The CDR3 is made up of 13 amino acids. V lost 5 bases to trimming and J lost 5 bases, with 12 bases between them. Germline CDR1 is SEHNR and CDR2 is FQNEAQ (reference sequence). CDR3 bases: TGTGCCAGCAGCCCGGGGGGCGGGACTGAAGCTTTCTTT. This encodes CASSPGGGTEAFF.

This clone appeared once. Written as DNA, the CDR3 is TGTGCCGGCGGTACTAGCAGCAGCTCCTACAATGAGCAGTTCTTC. The encoded protein is CAGGTSSSSYNEQFF. The chain combines TRBV6-1 with TRBJ2-1; TRBD2 is a possible D gene (6 bases). V lost 11 bases to trimming and J lost 0 bases, with 17 bases between them. The CDR3 contains 15 residues. From germline, CDR1 is MNHNS and CDR2 SASEGT.